A selection of T cell receptor beta chains follows, all from one sample in a study of T cells in Graves' hyperthyroidism and ophthalmopathy. TCRdb itself ran the multiplex PCR reads through MiXCR, one entry per CDR3 protein. The table records about 250,000 distinct CDR3 sequences, about 24% of them present only once. The sample comprised blood. The receptor source for this set is a woman aged 40 to 55 with Graves' ophthalmopathy. Both conserved end residues are part of each CDR3. Each record gives: V gene, D gene, J gene, clone size, CDR3 length, CDR3 protein, CDR3 DNA. D genes are given only for firm matches. Size values are once, few and many counts, or a class for expanded clones, and some rows have none.

V gene: TRBV12-3/TRBV12-4
D gene: NA
J gene: TRBJ1-2
clone size: NA
CDR3 length: 12
CDR3 protein: CATRTANYGYTF
CDR3 DNA: TGTGCCACCCGGACAGCTAACTATGGCTACACCTTC

V gene: TRBV28
D gene: TRBD1
J gene: TRBJ2-5
clone size: many
CDR3 length: 19
CDR3 protein: CASSTQYHRQGALGETQYF
CDR3 DNA: TGTGCCAGCAGTACCCAATACCATCGACAGGGGGCGCTGGGAGAGACCCAGTACTTC

V gene: TRBV6-2/TRBV6-3
D gene: NA
J gene: TRBJ1-1
clone size: NA
CDR3 length: 13
CDR3 protein: CASSYSDNTEAFF
CDR3 DNA: TGTGCCAGCAGTTACTCGGACAACACTGAAGCTTTCTTT

V gene: TRBV20-1
D gene: NA
J gene: TRBJ2-5
clone size: many
CDR3 length: 13
CDR3 protein: CSARGASMGSQYF
CDR3 DNA: TGCAGTGCTAGAGGTGCCTCAATGGGGAGCCAGTACTTC

V gene: TRBV19
D gene: NA
J gene: TRBJ1-5
clone size: many
CDR3 length: 14
CDR3 protein: CASSPLKANQPQHF
CDR3 DNA: TGTGCCAGTAGTCCCCTTAAGGCTAATCAGCCCCAGCATTTT

V gene: TRBV30
D gene: NA
J gene: TRBJ2-2
clone size: many
CDR3 length: 13
CDR3 protein: CAWIRGGTGELFF
CDR3 DNA: TGTGCCTGGATTAGAGGAGGAACCGGGGAGCTGTTTTTT

V gene: TRBV6-1
D gene: NA
J gene: TRBJ1-5
clone size: many
CDR3 length: 15
CDR3 protein: CASSDVGGSNQPQHF
CDR3 DNA: TGTGCCAGCAGTGATGTCGGAGGAAGCAATCAGCCCCAGCATTTT

V gene: TRBV6-1
D gene: TRBD1
J gene: TRBJ2-4
clone size: many
CDR3 length: 17
CDR3 protein: CASSDTYRGRWENIQYF
CDR3 DNA: TGTGCCAGCAGCGATACTTACAGGGGACGGTGGGAAAACATTCAGTACTTC

V gene: TRBV7-8
D gene: NA
J gene: TRBJ2-3
clone size: NA
CDR3 length: 17
CDR3 protein: CASSLGVGEPSTDTQYF
CDR3 DNA: TGTGCCAGCAGCTTAGGGGTGGGGGAGCCCAGCACAGATACGCAGTATTTT

V gene: TRBV7-3
D gene: TRBD1
J gene: TRBJ1-5
clone size: NA
CDR3 length: 15
CDR3 protein: CASSPRDRGNQPQHF
CDR3 DNA: TGTGCCAGCAGTCCTCGGGACAGGGGGAATCAGCCCCAGCATTTT

V gene: TRBV6-1
D gene: NA
J gene: TRBJ1-5
clone size: NA
CDR3 length: 14
CDR3 protein: CASSPDGQNQPQHF
CDR3 DNA: TGTGCCAGCAGTCCCGACGGCCAGAATCAGCCCCAGCATTTT

V gene: TRBV19
D gene: NA
J gene: TRBJ1-5
clone size: many
CDR3 length: 16
CDR3 protein: CASSISMNIGNQPQHF
CDR3 DNA: TGTGCCAGTAGTATTTCGATGAATATCGGCAATCAGCCCCAGCATTTT

V gene: TRBV27
D gene: NA
J gene: TRBJ2-6
clone size: many
CDR3 length: 14
CDR3 protein: CASSGISGANVLTF
CDR3 DNA: TGTGCCAGCAGTGGGATTTCTGGGGCCAACGTCCTGACTTTC

V gene: TRBV4-1
D gene: TRBD2
J gene: TRBJ2-7
clone size: few
CDR3 length: 17
CDR3 protein: CASSPQPGTSGSYEQYF
CDR3 DNA: TGCGCCAGCAGCCCTCAGCCCGGGACTAGCGGCTCCTACGAGCAGTACTTC

V gene: TRBV4-1
D gene: TRBD2
J gene: TRBJ2-7
clone size: NA
CDR3 length: 16
CDR3 protein: CASSQVFSGRGSEQYF
CDR3 DNA: TGCGCCAGCAGCCAAGTGTTCAGCGGGAGAGGATCCGAGCAGTACTTC

V gene: TRBV6-5
D gene: NA
J gene: TRBJ2-2
clone size: many
CDR3 length: 13
CDR3 protein: CASSYAVAGELFF
CDR3 DNA: TGTGCCAGCAGTTACGCCGTGGCCGGGGAGCTGTTTTTT

V gene: TRBV7-2
D gene: NA
J gene: TRBJ2-5
clone size: NA
CDR3 length: 15
CDR3 protein: CASSTRTAWEETQYF
CDR3 DNA: TGTGCCAGCAGCACCAGGACAGCATGGGAGGAGACCCAGTACTTC

V gene: TRBV6-5
D gene: NA
J gene: TRBJ1-2
clone size: NA
CDR3 length: 13
CDR3 protein: CASSLDKDYGYTF
CDR3 DNA: TGTGCCAGCAGTCTCGACAAAGACTATGGCTACACCTTC

V gene: TRBV6-1
D gene: TRBD1
J gene: TRBJ2-5
clone size: once
CDR3 length: 16
CDR3 protein: CASSTAPGQGQETQYF
CDR3 DNA: TGTGCCAGCAGTACCGCTCCGGGACAGGGTCAGGAGACCCAGTACTTC

V gene: TRBV6-1
D gene: TRBD1
J gene: TRBJ1-2
clone size: many
CDR3 length: 11
CDR3 protein: CASRDRAGYTF
CDR3 DNA: TGTGCCAGCAGAGACAGGGCTGGCTACACCTTC

V gene: TRBV2
D gene: NA
J gene: TRBJ2-5
clone size: many
CDR3 length: 15
CDR3 protein: CASGTGLATQETQYF
CDR3 DNA: TGTGCCAGCGGTACAGGGCTAGCAACCCAAGAGACCCAGTACTTC

V gene: TRBV12-3/TRBV12-4
D gene: TRBD2
J gene: TRBJ2-2
clone size: many
CDR3 length: 15
CDR3 protein: CASSKELADTGELFF
CDR3 DNA: TGTGCCAGCAGTAAAGAACTAGCGGACACCGGGGAGCTGTTTTTT

V gene: TRBV2
D gene: NA
J gene: TRBJ1-1
clone size: many
CDR3 length: 11
CDR3 protein: CASTISTEAFF
CDR3 DNA: TGTGCCAGTACTATAAGCACTGAAGCTTTCTTT

V gene: TRBV7-3
D gene: NA
J gene: TRBJ1-1
clone size: few
CDR3 length: 13
CDR3 protein: CASSLTPGAEAFF
CDR3 DNA: TGTGCCAGCAGCTTAACGCCCGGGGCTGAAGCTTTCTTT

V gene: TRBV7-2
D gene: NA
J gene: TRBJ2-7
clone size: once
CDR3 length: 16
CDR3 protein: CASSFAPAQGTYEQYF
CDR3 DNA: TGTGCCAGCAGCTTTGCTCCGGCACAGGGGACTTACGAGCAGTACTTC

V gene: TRBV3-1
D gene: NA
J gene: TRBJ1-2
clone size: many
CDR3 length: 12
CDR3 protein: CASSQTGQGYTF
CDR3 DNA: TGTGCCAGCAGCCAAACAGGGCAAGGCTACACCTTC

V gene: TRBV10-3
D gene: TRBD1
J gene: TRBJ1-1
clone size: NA
CDR3 length: 11
CDR3 protein: CAIRDRTEAFF
CDR3 DNA: TGTGCCATCAGGGACAGGACTGAAGCTTTCTTT

V gene: TRBV6-1
D gene: NA
J gene: TRBJ2-5
clone size: NA
CDR3 length: 13
CDR3 protein: CASRENGWETQYF
CDR3 DNA: TGTGCCAGCAGGGAGAACGGGTGGGAGACCCAGTACTTC

V gene: TRBV19
D gene: TRBD1
J gene: TRBJ1-6
clone size: NA
CDR3 length: 15
CDR3 protein: CASSITTGGNSPLHF
CDR3 DNA: TGTGCCAGTAGTATAACAACAGGGGGCAATTCACCCCTCCACTTT

V gene: TRBV7-9
D gene: NA
J gene: TRBJ1-2
clone size: many
CDR3 length: 14
CDR3 protein: CASSAGQTNYGYTF
CDR3 DNA: TGTGCCAGCAGCGCCGGACAGACCAACTATGGCTACACCTTC

V gene: TRBV20-1
D gene: TRBD2
J gene: TRBJ2-7
clone size: NA
CDR3 length: 15
CDR3 protein: CSAGGLAGSSYEQYF
CDR3 DNA: TGCAGTGCTGGAGGACTAGCGGGTAGCTCCTACGAGCAGTACTTC

V gene: TRBV6-1
D gene: NA
J gene: TRBJ2-2
clone size: many
CDR3 length: 13
CDR3 protein: CASSEVGTGELFF
CDR3 DNA: TGTGCCAGCAGTGAAGTTGGCACCGGGGAGCTGTTTTTT

V gene: TRBV10-3
D gene: TRBD2
J gene: TRBJ2-7
clone size: many
CDR3 length: 15
CDR3 protein: CAISEGGSGQSEQYF
CDR3 DNA: TGTGCCATCAGCGAGGGCGGGAGTGGGCAAAGCGAGCAGTACTTC

V gene: TRBV27
D gene: NA
J gene: TRBJ2-1
clone size: many
CDR3 length: 15
CDR3 protein: CASSPQDGSYNEQFF
CDR3 DNA: TGTGCCAGCAGTCCCCAGGACGGCTCCTACAATGAGCAGTTCTTC

V gene: TRBV13
D gene: NA
J gene: TRBJ2-7
clone size: many
CDR3 length: 11
CDR3 protein: CASSSRNEQYF
CDR3 DNA: TGTGCCAGCAGCTCCCGCAACGAGCAGTACTTC

V gene: TRBV2
D gene: NA
J gene: TRBJ2-5
clone size: many
CDR3 length: 14
CDR3 protein: CASSGGPIQETQYF
CDR3 DNA: TGTGCCAGCAGTGGGGGACCGATCCAAGAGACCCAGTACTTC

V gene: TRBV11-1
D gene: NA
J gene: TRBJ1-5
clone size: many
CDR3 length: 16
CDR3 protein: CASSSMGGSGNQPQHF
CDR3 DNA: TGTGCCAGCAGCTCTATGGGGGGATCCGGCAATCAGCCCCAGCATTTT

V gene: TRBV27
D gene: NA
J gene: TRBJ2-5
clone size: NA
CDR3 length: 15
CDR3 protein: CASSLNEKGKETQYF
CDR3 DNA: TGTGCCAGCAGTTTAAACGAGAAAGGGAAGGAGACCCAGTACTTC

V gene: TRBV19
D gene: NA
J gene: TRBJ2-1
clone size: many
CDR3 length: 14
CDR3 protein: CASSMGGSYNEQFF
CDR3 DNA: TGTGCCAGTAGTATGGGGGGCTCCTACAATGAGCAGTTCTTC

V gene: TRBV20-1
D gene: NA
J gene: TRBJ2-3
clone size: NA
CDR3 length: 13
CDR3 protein: CSARDYFVDTQYF
CDR3 DNA: TGCAGTGCTAGGGACTATTTCGTAGATACGCAGTATTTT

V gene: TRBV28
D gene: TRBD1
J gene: TRBJ1-1
clone size: NA
CDR3 length: 14
CDR3 protein: CASSFEGAGTEAFF
CDR3 DNA: TGTGCCAGCAGTTTTGAGGGGGCCGGGACTGAAGCTTTCTTT

V gene: TRBV5-1
D gene: TRBD2
J gene: TRBJ2-7
clone size: many
CDR3 length: 14
CDR3 protein: CASSLESGSYEQYF
CDR3 DNA: TGCGCCAGCAGCTTGGAGAGCGGGAGCTACGAGCAGTACTTC

V gene: TRBV27
D gene: NA
J gene: TRBJ2-7
clone size: NA
CDR3 length: 15
CDR3 protein: CASSPVVSYSYEQYF
CDR3 DNA: TGTGCCAGCAGCCCCGTTGTCTCCTACTCCTACGAGCAGTACTTC

V gene: TRBV20-1
D gene: NA
J gene: TRBJ1-5
clone size: NA
CDR3 length: 12
CDR3 protein: CSASEGGEPQHF
CDR3 DNA: TGCAGTGCTAGTGAAGGGGGGGAGCCCCAGCATTTT

V gene: TRBV6-2/TRBV6-3
D gene: NA
J gene: TRBJ2-7
clone size: many
CDR3 length: 15
CDR3 protein: CASSYSWTTYYEQYF
CDR3 DNA: TGTGCCAGCAGTTACAGTTGGACTACCTACTACGAGCAGTACTTC

V gene: TRBV4-2
D gene: TRBD2
J gene: TRBJ2-4
clone size: NA
CDR3 length: 18
CDR3 protein: CASSQEGIAGSGKNIQYF
CDR3 DNA: TGTGCCAGCAGCCAAGAGGGCATAGCGGGATCGGGCAAAAACATTCAGTACTTC

V gene: TRBV11-2
D gene: TRBD2
J gene: TRBJ2-2
clone size: many
CDR3 length: 19
CDR3 protein: CASSLERLAGGTNTGELFF
CDR3 DNA: TGTGCCAGCAGCTTAGAGCGGCTAGCGGGGGGAACAAACACCGGGGAGCTGTTTTTT

V gene: TRBV29-1
D gene: NA
J gene: TRBJ2-5
clone size: NA
CDR3 length: 16
CDR3 protein: CSVDLIQGGNQETQYF
CDR3 DNA: TGCAGCGTTGACTTAATACAGGGGGGGAATCAAGAGACCCAGTACTTC

V gene: TRBV20-1
D gene: NA
J gene: TRBJ1-1
clone size: many
CDR3 length: 10
CDR3 protein: CSAANTEAFF
CDR3 DNA: TGCAGTGCCGCGAACACTGAAGCTTTCTTT

V gene: TRBV12-3/TRBV12-4
D gene: NA
J gene: TRBJ1-5
clone size: NA
CDR3 length: 14
CDR3 protein: CASSLQVGGQPQHF
CDR3 DNA: TGTGCCAGCAGTTTACAGGTTGGTGGACAGCCCCAGCATTTT

V gene: TRBV11-1
D gene: TRBD1
J gene: TRBJ2-2
clone size: NA
CDR3 length: 17
CDR3 protein: CASSFYPGQVNTGELFF
CDR3 DNA: TGTGCCAGCAGCTTCTATCCGGGACAGGTTAACACCGGGGAGCTGTTTTTT

V gene: TRBV5-4
D gene: TRBD1
J gene: TRBJ1-1
clone size: many
CDR3 length: 14
CDR3 protein: CASSLRGTGGGAFF
CDR3 DNA: TGTGCCAGCAGCTTGAGAGGGACAGGGGGCGGAGCTTTCTTT

V gene: TRBV24-1
D gene: NA
J gene: TRBJ1-5
clone size: few
CDR3 length: 12
CDR3 protein: CATSATGRPQHF
CDR3 DNA: TGTGCCACCTCCGCCACAGGGAGGCCCCAGCATTTT

V gene: TRBV19
D gene: NA
J gene: TRBJ2-7
clone size: many
CDR3 length: 13
CDR3 protein: CASSGTESYEQYF
CDR3 DNA: TGTGCCAGTTCCGGGACGGAATCCTACGAGCAGTACTTC

V gene: TRBV7-3
D gene: NA
J gene: TRBJ2-5
clone size: many
CDR3 length: 18
CDR3 protein: CASSRQVAGQHPQETQYF
CDR3 DNA: TGTGCCAGCAGCCGGCAGGTAGCGGGACAGCATCCGCAAGAGACCCAGTACTTC

V gene: TRBV7-9
D gene: NA
J gene: TRBJ1-4
clone size: many
CDR3 length: 16
CDR3 protein: CASSFGRMTANEKLFF
CDR3 DNA: TGTGCCAGCAGCTTCGGTCGGATGACGGCTAATGAAAAACTGTTTTTT

V gene: TRBV6-4
D gene: NA
J gene: TRBJ2-5
clone size: NA
CDR3 length: 17
CDR3 protein: CASSPQSGFQVTETQYF
CDR3 DNA: TGTGCCAGCAGTCCCCAATCAGGGTTTCAGGTAACGGAGACCCAGTACTTC

V gene: TRBV12-3/TRBV12-4
D gene: NA
J gene: TRBJ1-2
clone size: NA
CDR3 length: 13
CDR3 protein: CASRTGWIDGYTF
CDR3 DNA: TGTGCCAGCAGAACAGGGTGGATTGATGGCTACACCTTC

V gene: TRBV2
D gene: NA
J gene: TRBJ2-5
clone size: many
CDR3 length: 13
CDR3 protein: CASSGDGWETQYF
CDR3 DNA: TGTGCCAGCAGTGGGGACGGGTGGGAGACCCAGTACTTC